The present entry profiles one T cell receptor (beta chain) with its context. This record comes from a study of blood T cells in healthy people across ages. Peripheral blood samples of about 10 milliliters were drawn from each donor. Primers used in a second PCR of about 7 to 12 cycles were a sample-barcoded 5' primer and a J-beta primer mix. TCRdb processed the 5' RACE reads anew with MiXCR; each CDR3 protein has one entry. The table records some 760,000 distinct CDR3 sequences, 20% to 25% of them present only once. Trimming stripped 9 bases from V and 3 bases from J, with 15 bases between. The germline V gene encodes CDR1 MNHNY and CDR2 SVGAGI (reference sequence). The CDR3 runs 13 residues. Separately, the same data were catalogued under a study of T cells of mothers and their children.

This TCR came from a boy aged 5-17 years in good health. This chain uses TRBV6-6 with TRBJ2-7; tentatively, D is TRBD1 or TRBD2 (5 bases each). Sequenced: blood. The CDR3 DNA reads TGTGCCAGTGGCCCTCAGGGAGTCTACGAGCAGTACTTC. Translated, it gives CASGPQGVYEQYF.